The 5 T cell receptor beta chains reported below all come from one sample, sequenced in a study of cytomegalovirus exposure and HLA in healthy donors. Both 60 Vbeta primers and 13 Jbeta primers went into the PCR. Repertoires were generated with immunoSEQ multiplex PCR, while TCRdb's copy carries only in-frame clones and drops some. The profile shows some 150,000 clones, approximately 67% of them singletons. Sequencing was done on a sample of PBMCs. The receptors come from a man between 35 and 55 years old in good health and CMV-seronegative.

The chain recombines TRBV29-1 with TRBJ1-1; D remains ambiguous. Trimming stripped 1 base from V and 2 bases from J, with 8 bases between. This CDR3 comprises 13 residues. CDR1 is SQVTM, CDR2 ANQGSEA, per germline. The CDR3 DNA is TGCAGCGTTGAAGGACTCATAAACACTGAAGCTTTCTTT. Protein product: CSVEGLINTEAFF.

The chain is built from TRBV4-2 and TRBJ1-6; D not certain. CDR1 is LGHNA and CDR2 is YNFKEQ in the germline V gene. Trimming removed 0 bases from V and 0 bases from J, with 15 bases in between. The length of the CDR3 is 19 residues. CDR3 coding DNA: TGTGCCAGCAGCCAAGAACCCATCGGGATCAGCTCCTATAATTCACCCCTCCACTTT. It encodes CASSQEPIGISSYNSPLHF.

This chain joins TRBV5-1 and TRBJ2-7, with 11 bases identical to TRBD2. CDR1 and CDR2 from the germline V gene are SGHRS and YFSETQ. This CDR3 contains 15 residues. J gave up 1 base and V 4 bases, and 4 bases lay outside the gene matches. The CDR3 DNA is TGCGCCAGCAGCGGAGGGACTAGCGGTTCCTACGAGCAGTACTTC. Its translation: CASSGGTSGSYEQYF.

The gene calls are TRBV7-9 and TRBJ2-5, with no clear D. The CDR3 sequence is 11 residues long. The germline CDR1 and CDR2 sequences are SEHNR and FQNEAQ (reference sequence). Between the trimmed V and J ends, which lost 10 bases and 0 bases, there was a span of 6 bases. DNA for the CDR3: TGTGCCACCCGGGACCAAGAGACCCAGTACTTC. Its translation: CATRDQETQYF.

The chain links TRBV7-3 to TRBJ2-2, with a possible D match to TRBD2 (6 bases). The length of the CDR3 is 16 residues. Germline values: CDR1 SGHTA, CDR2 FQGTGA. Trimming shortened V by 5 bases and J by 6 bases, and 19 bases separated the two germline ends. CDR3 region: CASSPARTINPGELFF. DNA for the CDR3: TGTGCCAGCAGCCCCGCCCGGACTATCAACCCCGGGGAGCTGTTTTTT. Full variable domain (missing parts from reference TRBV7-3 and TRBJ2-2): GAGVSQTPSNKVTEKGKYVELRCDPISGHTALYWYRQSLGQGPEFLIYFQGTGAADDSGLPNDRFFAVRPEGSVSTLKIQRTERGDSAVYLCASSPARTINPGELFFGEGSRLTVL.